The clone carrying this T cell receptor (beta chain) was counted ten times or more. Isolation of naive CD8 T cells was achieved by sorting on a CD8+CD4-CCR7+CD45RA+ phenotype. MiXCR, run by TCRdb on the PCR reads, gives a single entry per CDR3 protein. The sample has 50,000 to 75,000 distinct CDR3 sequences; around 20% are singletons. The sample is drawn from a study of molecular identifiers for immune sequencing clone quantification. With 1 base clipped from V and 2 bases from J, the junction kept 11 bases outside the gene matches. CDR3 length equals 19 residues. Germline CDR1 and CDR2: LGHNA and YNFKEQ.

Sequencing was done on a sample of naive CD8+ T cells from blood, with Jurkat cell RNA spiked in. Subset of the sample: FACS-sorted CD8+CD4-CCR7+CD45RA+ naive T cells. This receptor was identified in a human donor in good health. Some libraries in this study had Jurkat cell RNA spiked in. This chain uses TRBV4-2 with TRBJ2-3, with TRBD2 matching over 11 bases. CDR3 region: CASSQGLVGLAEDTDTQYF. As DNA, the CDR3 is TGTGCCAGCAGCCAAGGCTTAGTGGGACTAGCGGAAGACACAGATACGCAGTATTTT.